The clone carrying this T cell receptor beta chain came up once. These data originate in a study of pediatric ulcerative colitis. Study-wide context: Seven or eight patients showed pancolitis and two showed left-sided colitis.

The table came from immunoSEQ multiplex PCR; TCRdb's copy has only in-frame clones and leaves some out. Of under 45,000 clones detected, roughly 85% appear once; the ten largest clones hold 23%. The CDR3 has 16 residues. Trimming at V came to 2 bases and at J to 6 bases, leaving 12 bases not matched to a gene. Germline lookup yields CDR1 SGHVS and CDR2 FNYEAQ. Source material: blood. The chain links TRBV7-6 to TRBJ2-7; TRBD2 matches 8 bases. This receptor was obtained from a girl aged 5 to 17 with moderate ulcerative colitis. CDR3 coding DNA: TGTGCCAGCAGCTTACAGACTAGCGCCCGGGACGGCGAGCAGTACTTC. Translation gives CASSLQTSARDGEQYF.